Listed here are 20 T cell receptor beta chains from one sample, sequenced in a study of regulatory T cells in long-lasting Graves disease. iRepertoire HTBI primers and Arm-PCR of CDR3 regions built TCR beta libraries. One entry per CDR3 protein, called by TCRdb with MiXCR from the multiplex PCR reads. The sample includes roughly 300,000 distinct CDR3 sequences, more than 20% of them seen just once. The time point was: persistent/refractory GD, antithyroid drugs over 5 years with positive TRAb. Researchers made the TCR library from RNA that was extracted from PBMCs. Sample: peripheral blood mononuclear cells (PBMCs), taken when the disease was refractory, from a patient treated with antithyroid drugs. These receptors were collected from a female donor with Graves disease.

The chain uses TRBV30 and TRBJ1-3, with D uncertain. Germline CDR1 reads GTSNPN; CDR2 reads SVGIG (reference sequence). Trimming pared 4 bases from V and 4 bases from J, leaving 5 bases between. The CDR3 has 11 residues. The CDR3 sequence is CAWTPGNTIYF. The CDR3 nucleotides are TGTGCCTGGACTCCGGGAAACACCATATATTTT.

The chain has TRBV5-1 and TRBJ2-6, with TRBD2 matching over 11 bases. The CDR3 runs 17 residues. V was clipped by 1 base and J by 0 bases; unmatched bases: 0. CDR1 and CDR2 (germline): SGHRS, YFSETQ. In nucleotides, the CDR3 is TGCGCCAGCAGCTTGCTAGCGGGGGGCTCTGGGGCCAACGTCCTGACTTTC. This encodes CASSLLAGGSGANVLTF.

The rearrangement links TRBV29-1 to TRBJ2-1, with D maybe TRBD1 (6 bases). The CDR3 totals 13 residues. The V and J ends lost 8 bases and 6 bases respectively, with 17 bases between them. Germline loops: CDR1 SQVTM, CDR2 ANQGSEA. In nucleotides, the CDR3 is TGCAGCATGAAGCCCGGACAGACCAATGAGCAGTTCTTC. It yields the protein CSMKPGQTNEQFF.

The chain uses TRBV20-1 and TRBJ1-3, with TRBD1 matching 8 bases. The germline gives CDR1 DFQATT, CDR2 SNEGSKA (reference sequence). V lost 7 bases and J lost 4; bases outside the gene matches: 3. CDR3 size: 12 residues. Here the CDR3 DNA reads TGCAGTGTCCGGACAGGGGGAAACACCATATATTTT. Translating it yields CSVRTGGNTIYF.

This clonotype was counted between two and nine times. The chain has TRBV27 and TRBJ2-6; no clear D gene. The CDR3 runs 14 residues. Germline-derived CDR1 and CDR2 are MNHEY and SMNVEV (reference sequence). V shed 8 bases and J shed 4 bases, with 12 bases lying between them. This CDR3 reads CASGQDGGANVLTF. The DNA for the CDR3 is TGTGCCAGCGGTCAGGACGGAGGGGCCAACGTCCTGACTTTC. Supplemented by reference TRBV27 and TRBJ2-6, the full variable domain reads EAQVTQNPRYLITVTGKKLTVTCSQNMNHEYMSWYRQDPGLGLRQIYYSMNVEVTDKGDVPEGYKVSRKEKRNFPLILESPSPNQTSLYFCASGQDGGANVLTFGAGSRLTVL.

This clonotype showed up many times. The chain uses TRBV12-3 or TRBV12-4 and TRBJ1-6, with D perhaps matching TRBD1 (6 bases). V lost 8 bases, J lost 10 bases, and 18 bases lay in between. The CDR3 length is 14 residues. The CDR3 DNA reads as TGTGCCAGCGGAACCGGGACACTCGGCTCACCCCTCCACTTT. It yields the protein CASGTGTLGSPLHF.

The chain couples TRBV6-1 to TRBJ2-2; possible D gene TRBD2, 6 bases. Germline V gene data show CDR1 as MNHNS and CDR2 as SASEGT. This CDR3 has 20 amino acids. V lost 5 bases, J lost 0 bases, and 25 bases lay in between. The CDR3, as DNA: TGTGCCAGCAGTCAACGGGCAGGGCCGACTGGCGGGGCGAACACCGGGGAGCTGTTTTTT. Protein: CASSQRAGPTGGANTGELFF.

This clonotype has more than one count but fewer than ten. J is TRBJ2-7 and V is TRBV20-1, with 8 nucleotides matching TRBD2. The trim removed 6 bases at V and 3 bases at J, leaving 7 bases unmatched. This CDR3 has 13 residues. Germline assignment: CDR1 DFQATT and CDR2 SNEGSKA (reference sequence). The CDR3 nucleotides read TGCAGTGCGACGGGAGCGGGAGACTACGAGCAGTACTTC. Its protein product is CSATGAGDYEQYF.

This clonotype came up a few times. The J gene is TRBJ2-5, the V gene TRBV28, with TRBD1 matching over 8 bases. V shed 10 bases, J shed 5 bases, and the junction held 6 bases outside the gene matches. The germline CDR1 and CDR2 sequences are MDHEN and SYDVKM. This CDR3 comprises 12 residues. The CDR3 DNA sequence: TGTGCCACCCAGGGGGCGCATGAGACCCAGTACTTC. As protein: CATQGAHETQYF.

This clonotype has only a few counts. V and J are TRBV19 and TRBJ2-5; D ambiguous. The V gene's germline CDR1 is LNHDA and CDR2 SQIVND (reference sequence). CDR3 length equals 15 residues. Trimming removed 5 bases from V and 5 bases from J, with 18 bases in between. CDR3 sequence: CASSPWAGQLETQYF. As DNA, the CDR3 is TGTGCCAGTAGTCCCTGGGCAGGCCAGTTGGAGACCCAGTACTTC.

This clonotype occurred many times. The V and J genes are TRBV7-2 and TRBJ2-5, with a possible D match to TRBD2 (6 bases). CDR1 and CDR2 from the germline V gene are SGHTA and FQGNSA. The V end was cut by 8 bases, the J end by 1 base, with 11 bases between. This CDR3 has 13 residues. The CDR3 loop is CASGRGTQETQYF. CDR3 in DNA: TGTGCCAGCGGCCGGGGGACCCAAGAGACCCAGTACTTC.

This clonotype was seen more than once but under ten times. The chain is built from TRBV28 and TRBJ2-2, with D unclear. The CDR3 has 13 amino acids. V was cut by 6 bases and J by 4 bases, with 9 bases left in between. The germline V gene has CDR1 MDHEN and CDR2 SYDVKM. CDR3 protein: CASRRLLTGELFF. CDR3 nucleotide sequence: TGTGCCAGCAGGCGCCTCCTCACCGGGGAGCTGTTTTTT.

This clonotype showed up many times. The chain couples TRBV28 to TRBJ1-5; D gene uncertain. This CDR3 contains 14 residues. V lost 10 bases, J lost 3 bases, and 16 bases lay in between. Germline V gene lookup returns CDR1 MDHEN and CDR2 SYDVKM. CDR3 residues: CATYMGRFNQPQHF. CDR3 nucleotides: TGTGCCACCTATATGGGAAGGTTCAATCAGCCCCAGCATTTT.

This CDR3 reads CASGVGQPQHF. CDR3 coding DNA: TGTGCCAGCGGGGTTGGTCAGCCCCAGCATTTT. The chain links TRBV6-2 or TRBV6-3 to TRBJ1-5; D uncertain. Germline loops: CDR1 MNHEY, CDR2 SVGEGT. CDR3 length: 11 residues. V dropped 8 bases and J dropped 6 bases, with 8 bases sitting between them.

This clonotype appeared many times. V usage is TRBV3-1 and J usage is TRBJ1-2; 9 nucleotides line up with TRBD1. Germline V gene data show CDR1 as LGHDT and CDR2 as YNNKEL (reference sequence). This CDR3 spans 13 amino acids. Germline trimming cut 6 bases from V and 8 bases from J; bases unmatched to any gene: 7. CDR3 amino acids: CASRQQGASGYTF. The CDR3 DNA follows: TGTGCCAGCAGACAACAGGGGGCGAGCGGCTACACCTTC.

This clonotype was picked up many times. This chain uses TRBV27 with TRBJ2-7; 7 nucleotides match TRBD2. CDR1 is MNHEY, CDR2 SMNVEV, per germline (reference sequence). This CDR3 contains 15 residues. V trimming: 5 bases; J trimming: 2 bases; junction bases outside the gene matches: 9. In DNA form, the CDR3 reads TGTGCCAGCAGTGGCCGGATGGGGGGGACCTACGAGCAGTACTTC. Its protein is CASSGRMGGTYEQYF.

As regards this clonotype: A read error is possible here, since a much larger clone lies one base away. The rearrangement links TRBV20-1 to TRBJ2-5; D gene uncertain. The germline V gene has CDR1 DFQATT and CDR2 SNEGSKA (reference sequence). With 0 bases removed from V and 5 bases from J, the gap between germline ends came to 10 bases. The CDR3 runs 13 residues. In DNA form, the CDR3 reads TGCAGTGCTAGAGATCCGAGTTGGGAGACCCAGTACTTC. Translated, it gives CSARDPSWETQYF.

This clonotype has more than one count but fewer than ten. The genes are TRBV28 and TRBJ1-4; D call uncertain. Trimming cost V 3 bases and J 2 bases, with 16 bases left between them. CDR1 and CDR2 from the germline V gene are MDHEN and SYDVKM. CDR3 length: 17 residues. For the CDR3, the DNA is TGTGCCAGCAGTTTCCACCTCTCTGGAGCCACTAATGAAAAACTGTTTTTT. Its translation is CASSFHLSGATNEKLFF.

This clonotype was recorded a few times. The genes are TRBV6-1 and TRBJ2-5; D unresolved. The CDR3 runs 14 residues. V was pared by 5 bases and J by 5 bases, with 15 bases between. The germline V gene has CDR1 MNHNS and CDR2 SASEGT. The CDR3 reads CASSNRRSGETQYF. The CDR3 coding sequence is TGTGCCAGCAGTAATCGCCGGAGTGGGGAGACCCAGTACTTC.

Many counts were recorded for this clonotype. The genes are TRBV10-3 and TRBJ2-5; D possibly uses TRBD1 or TRBD2 (6 bases each). This CDR3 spans 14 amino acids. The V gene's germline CDR1 is ENHRY and CDR2 SYGVKD. V lost 5 bases, J lost 5 bases, and 15 bases lay in between. This CDR3 reads CAISQGGLGETQYF. CDR3 DNA sequence: TGTGCCATCAGTCAAGGGGGGCTCGGGGAGACCCAGTACTTC.